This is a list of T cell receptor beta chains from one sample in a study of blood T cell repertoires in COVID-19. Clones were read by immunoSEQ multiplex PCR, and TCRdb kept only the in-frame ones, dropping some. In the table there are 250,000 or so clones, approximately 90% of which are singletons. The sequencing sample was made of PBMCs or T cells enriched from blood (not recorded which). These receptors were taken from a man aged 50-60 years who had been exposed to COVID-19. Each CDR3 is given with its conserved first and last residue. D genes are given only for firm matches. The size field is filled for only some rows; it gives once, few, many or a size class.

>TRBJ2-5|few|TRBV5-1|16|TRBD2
TGCGCCAGCAGCTTGGTCGGTAGCGGGAATCAAGAGACCCAGTACTTC
CASSLVGSGNQETQYF
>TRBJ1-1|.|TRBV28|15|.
TGTGCCAGCCGTAGGGGCGGTCTAATGAACACTGAAGCTTTCTTT
CASRRGGLMNTEAFF
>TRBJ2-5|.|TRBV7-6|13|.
TGTGCCAGCAGCCCCTGGACAAAAGAGACCCAGTACTTC
CASSPWTKETQYF
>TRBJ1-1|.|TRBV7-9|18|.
TGTGCCAGCAGCGACAGTTTGAGGTTTGGGTTACGGAACACTGAAGCTTTCTTT
CASSDSLRFGLRNTEAFF
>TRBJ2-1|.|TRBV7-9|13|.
TGTGCCAGCAGAACTACAGGGTTGAGTGAGCAGTTCTTC
CASRTTGLSEQFF
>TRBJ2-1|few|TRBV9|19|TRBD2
TGTGCCAGCACCGAACGAGTCCCGACTAGCGGGAGCTCCTACAATGAGCAGTTCTTC
CASTERVPTSGSSYNEQFF
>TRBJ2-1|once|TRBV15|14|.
TGTGCCACTCAGACTAGTCATTCCTACAATGAGCAGTTCTTC
CATQTSHSYNEQFF
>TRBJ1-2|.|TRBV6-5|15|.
TGTGCCAGCAGGACCTCCCACAGTGCTAACTATGGCTACACCTTC
CASRTSHSANYGYTF
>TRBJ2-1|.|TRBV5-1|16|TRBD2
TGCGCCAGCAGCTTGCTTCTAGCGGGGGGGCTCAATGAGCAGTTCTTC
CASSLLLAGGLNEQFF
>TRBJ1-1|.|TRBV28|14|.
TGTGCCAGCAGTTTGTATAGACTCAACACTGAAGCTTTCTTT
CASSLYRLNTEAFF
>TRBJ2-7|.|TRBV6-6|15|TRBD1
TGTGCCAGCAGTTACCGGCAGGGGGAGAGTTACGAGCAGTACTTC
CASSYRQGESYEQYF
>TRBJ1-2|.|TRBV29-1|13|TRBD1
TGCAGCGTCAAAGGACAGGGGTGGTATGGCTACACCTTC
CSVKGQGWYGYTF
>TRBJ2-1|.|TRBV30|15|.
TGTGCCTGGAGCCCTCTTGGCAGGGCATCGAATGAGCAGTTCTTC
CAWSPLGRASNEQFF
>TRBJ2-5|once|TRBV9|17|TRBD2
TGTGCCAGCAGCCCGACTAGCGGGAGCCCAATACAAGAGACCCAGTACTTC
CASSPTSGSPIQETQYF
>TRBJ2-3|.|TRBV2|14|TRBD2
TGTGCCGGGAAACTAGCGGGAGGAACAGATACGCAGTATTTT
CAGKLAGGTDTQYF
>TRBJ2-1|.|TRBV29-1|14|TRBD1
TGCAGCGTTAAAGGGGACAGGGGAAGGGATGAGCAGTTCTTC
CSVKGDRGRDEQFF
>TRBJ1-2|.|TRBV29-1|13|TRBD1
TGCAGCGTTGTACAGGACAGGCACTATGGCTACACCTTC
CSVVQDRHYGYTF
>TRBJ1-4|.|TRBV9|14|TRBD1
TGTGCCAGCAGCGCGGACAGGGGGAGGGAAAAACTGTTTTTT
CASSADRGREKLFF
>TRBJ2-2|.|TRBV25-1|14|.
TGTGCCAGCAGGGCAGGCCGGAACACCGGGGAGCTGTTTTTT
CASRAGRNTGELFF
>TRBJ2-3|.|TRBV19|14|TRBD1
TGTGCCAGTAACCTCGGGACAGACACAGATACGCAGTATTTT
CASNLGTDTDTQYF
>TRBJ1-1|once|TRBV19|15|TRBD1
TGTGCCAGTAGTATATATAACAGGGGCGAAACTGAAGCTTTCTTT
CASSIYNRGETEAFF
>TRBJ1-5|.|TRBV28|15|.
TGTGCCAGCAGTCCCCTCAAAGGGGGCAATCAGCCCCAGCATTTT
CASSPLKGGNQPQHF